The rows below give T cell receptor beta chains drawn from one sample of a study of T cell clones after liver transplantation. Method: immunoSEQ multiplex PCR; TCRdb's copy keeps in-frame clones and lacks some. The data contain approximately 7,900 clones, 75% to 85% of them seen just once; the ten biggest clones take up 41%. Specimen: CD8+ T cells from blood, collected before liver transplant. These receptor sequences come from a human donor who received a liver transplant. CDR3s include the opening cysteine and the closing phenylalanine or tryptophan. A D gene is named only where the DNA matches it firmly. Rows give clone size only sometimes, using once, few, many, or a class for an expanded clone.

CDR3 protein	CDR3 DNA	clone size	V gene	J gene	D gene
CASSASGGGTDTQYF	TGTGCCAGCAGTGCTAGCGGGGGGGGCACAGATACGCAGTATTTT	few	TRBV6-4	TRBJ2-3	TRBD2
CASSNSTGTDTQYF	TGTGCCAGCAGCAATTCGACAGGGACAGATACGCAGTATTTT	-	TRBV21-1	TRBJ2-3	-
CSVDGRYGGELFF	TGCAGCGTTGATGGCCGTTATGGCGGGGAGCTGTTTTTT	-	TRBV29-1	TRBJ2-2	-
CASSVDPGGELFF	TGTGCCAGCAGCGTAGATCCCGGCGGGGAGCTGTTTTTT	-	TRBV9	TRBJ2-2	-
CASSPAGGAWGYTF	TGTGCCAGCAGCCCGGCGGGGGGGGCTTGGGGCTACACCTTC	-	TRBV7-9	TRBJ1-2	-
CASSFQGIHYEQYF	TGTGCCAGCAGTTTTCAGGGGATTCACTACGAGCAGTACTTC	-	TRBV27	TRBJ2-7	-
CASVSPGQINEKLFF	TGTGCCAGCGTAAGCCCGGGACAGATTAATGAAAAACTGTTTTTT	-	TRBV2	TRBJ1-4	TRBD1
CAWSVTGMAQPQHF	TGTGCCTGGAGTGTGACAGGGATGGCTCAGCCCCAGCATTTT	-	TRBV30	TRBJ1-5	TRBD1
CASSLRPSGGMETQYF	TGTGCCAGCAGTTTACGGCCTAGCGGTGGTATGGAGACCCAGTACTTC	-	TRBV27	TRBJ2-5	TRBD2
CASNPGGVNYGYTF	TGTGCCAGTAACCCGGGGGGGGTGAACTATGGCTACACCTTC	once	TRBV19	TRBJ1-2	-
CASSTGQSNTEAFF	TGTGCCAGCAGCACCGGACAGTCGAACACTGAAGCTTTCTTT	-	TRBV5-4	TRBJ1-1	-
CASSLRASYEQYF	TGTGCCAGCAGTTTGCGGGCGTCCTACGAGCAGTACTTC	-	TRBV28	TRBJ2-7	-
CASSATGEEQYF	TGTGCCAGCAGCGCGACAGGGGAAGAGCAGTACTTC	-	TRBV9	TRBJ2-7	TRBD1
CASGSGGPANTGELFF	TGCGCCAGCGGCTCAGGGGGCCCTGCGAACACCGGGGAGCTGTTTTTT	-	TRBV10-1	TRBJ2-2	TRBD1
CASGSGLAGVQETQYF	TGTGCTAGTGGTTCCGGACTAGCGGGCGTCCAAGAGACCCAGTACTTC	-	TRBV12-5	TRBJ2-5	TRBD2
CASSLSRGDNEQFF	TGTGCCAGCAGTTTATCCCGGGGGGACAATGAGCAGTTCTTC	-	TRBV27	TRBJ2-1	TRBD2
CASSHIRDRFTDTQYF	TGTGCCAGCAGCCATATCCGGGACAGATTCACAGATACGCAGTATTTT	-	TRBV27	TRBJ2-3	TRBD1
CASSFGPSSPLHF	TGTGCCAGCAGTTTTGGGCCATCTTCACCCCTCCACTTT	medium-sized	TRBV27	TRBJ1-6	-
CASSVWGGGYEQYF	TGTGCCAGCAGCGTGTGGGGTGGAGGCTACGAGCAGTACTTC	-	TRBV5-6	TRBJ2-7	-
CASRLSTSTNTEAFF	TGTGCCAGCAGATTATCCACAAGTACGAACACTGAAGCTTTCTTT	-	TRBV27	TRBJ1-1	-
CASSGGTEDSAFF	TGTGCCAGCAGTGGCGGGACAGAGGATTCAGCTTTCTTT	-	TRBV6-5	TRBJ1-1	TRBD1
CASSVEAGGLNTEAFF	TGTGCCAGCAGCGTAGAAGCAGGGGGCCTGAACACTGAAGCTTTCTTT	few	TRBV9	TRBJ1-1	TRBD1
CASSDLGTVGKRRNQPQHF	TGTGCCAGCAGCGACCTCGGGACAGTTGGAAAGCGTAGGAATCAGCCCCAGCATTTT	-	TRBV6-4	TRBJ1-5	TRBD1
CASRLALDRANTGELFF	TGTGCAAGTCGCTTAGCTTTGGACAGGGCGAACACCGGGGAGCTGTTTTTT	-	TRBV12-2	TRBJ2-2	-
CASSARDRGAGSGNTIYF	TGTGCCAGCAGTGCCAGGGACAGGGGTGCCGGCTCTGGAAACACCATATATTTT	-	TRBV27	TRBJ1-3	TRBD1
CASSLTHSYEQYF	TGTGCCAGCAGCTTGACACATTCCTACGAGCAGTACTTC	-	TRBV7-9	TRBJ2-7	-
CASSHDGTGELFF	TGCGCCAGCAGCCACGACGGGACCGGGGAGCTGTTTTTT	once	TRBV4-1	TRBJ2-2	-
CASSLLTGSGELFF	TGTGCCAGCAGCTTGCTTACAGGATCCGGGGAGCTGTTTTTT	-	TRBV5-6	TRBJ2-2	-
CASSFGREQPQHF	TGTGCCAGCAGTTTTGGCAGGGAACAGCCCCAGCATTTT	once	TRBV27	TRBJ1-5	-
CASSQWGVGYTF	TGTGCCAGCAGTCAATGGGGGGTTGGCTACACCTTC	few	TRBV9	TRBJ1-2	-
CASSVRGPYEKLFF	TGTGCCAGCAGTGTCAGGGGGCCCTATGAAAAACTGTTTTTT	-	TRBV27	TRBJ1-4	TRBD1
CASSHGGSANQPQHF	TGTGCCAGCAGTCATGGCGGTTCTGCCAATCAGCCCCAGCATTTT	once	TRBV5-4	TRBJ1-5	-
CASSPVLAGGRREVTDTQYF	TGTGCCAGCAGCCCCGTTTTAGCGGGGGGGCGTAGGGAGGTCACAGATACGCAGTATTTT	few	TRBV9	TRBJ2-3	TRBD2
CASSLMVQGRNEQFF	TGTGCCAGCAGCTTAATGGTGCAGGGTAGGAATGAGCAGTTCTTC	-	TRBV7-3	TRBJ2-1	-
CASTSPRDRGDVAGNTIYF	TGTGCCAGTACCTCCCCCCGGGACAGGGGCGACGTAGCTGGAAACACCATATATTTT	-	TRBV19	TRBJ1-3	TRBD1
CASSLGGGNEQFF	TGTGCCAGCAGCTTAGGAGGAGGGAATGAGCAGTTCTTC	few	TRBV7-3	TRBJ2-1	-
CASSQREGGGGYGYTF	TGTGCCAGCAGCCAAAGGGAGGGGGGCGGTGGCTATGGCTACACCTTC	-	TRBV9	TRBJ1-2	-
CASRFGGNTEAFF	TGTGCCAGCAGGTTCGGCGGGAACACTGAAGCTTTCTTT	-	TRBV4-2	TRBJ1-1	-
CASTLSGEGRQPQHF	TGTGCCAGCACCCTAAGTGGGGAGGGACGTCAGCCCCAGCATTTT	-	TRBV7-2	TRBJ1-5	-
CASSVDGLGRAGGSYEQYF	TGTGCCAGCAGCGTAGACGGTCTAGGTAGGGCAGGAGGATCCTACGAGCAGTACTTC	-	TRBV9	TRBJ2-7	-
CASSDYWQGIHEQYF	TGCGCCAGCAGTGATTATTGGCAGGGGATCCACGAGCAGTACTTC	-	TRBV10-1	TRBJ2-7	-
CASRETGTINQPQHF	TGTGCCAGCCGAGAGACAGGGACCATCAATCAGCCCCAGCATTTT	-	TRBV6-5	TRBJ1-5	TRBD1
CASSESMAGPYNEQFF	TGCGCCAGCAGTGAGTCGATGGCGGGTCCGTACAATGAGCAGTTCTTC	once	TRBV10-1	TRBJ2-1	-
CASSQEVGAVGEQYF	TGTGCCAGCAGCCAAGAGGTAGGGGCCGTTGGCGAGCAGTACTTC	-	TRBV4-2	TRBJ2-7	-
CASSPRWGVSNQPQHF	TGTGCCAGCAGCCCTCGGTGGGGGGTGAGCAATCAGCCCCAGCATTTT	once	TRBV28	TRBJ1-5	-
CASSTVSRGALDYGYTF	TGTGCCAGCAGCACCGTCTCCCGGGGGGCGCTGGACTATGGCTACACCTTC	-	TRBV28	TRBJ1-2	-
CASSKGGSLSMNTEAFF	TGTGCCAGCAGCAAAGGCGGCAGCCTGTCGATGAACACTGAAGCTTTCTTT	-	TRBV21-1	TRBJ1-1	-
CASSQGGGTDTQYF	TGTGCCAGCAGCCAAGGAGGAGGTACAGATACGCAGTATTTT	-	TRBV4-2	TRBJ2-3	-
CASSYRGGPMNTEAFF	TGTGCCAGCAGTTACCGAGGGGGACCGATGAACACTGAAGCTTTCTTT	-	TRBV6-5	TRBJ1-1	-
CASSYQGNTEAFF	TGTGCCAGCAGTTACCAGGGGAACACTGAAGCTTTCTTT	-	TRBV7-9	TRBJ1-1	-
CASSGDRYNSPLHF	TGTGCCAGCAGCGGGGACAGGTATAATTCACCCCTCCACTTT	few	TRBV2	TRBJ1-6	TRBD1
CASSLVGQGGNQPQHF	TGTGCCAGCAGCTTGGTCGGACAGGGCGGCAATCAGCCCCAGCATTTT	few	TRBV7-9	TRBJ1-5	TRBD1
CASSLFGTVYEQYF	TGTGCCAGCAGTTTATTCGGGACAGTCTACGAGCAGTACTTC	-	TRBV28	TRBJ2-7	TRBD1
CAWSVLSDEQYF	TGTGCCTGGAGTGTGTTGAGCGACGAGCAGTACTTC	-	TRBV30	TRBJ2-7	-
CAISDRDRGPDNSPLHF	TGTGCCATCAGTGACCGGGACAGGGGCCCGGATAATTCACCCCTCCACTTT	once	TRBV10-3	TRBJ1-6	TRBD1
CATRIGGADEQYF	TGTGCCACCCGAATCGGGGGGGCGGACGAGCAGTACTTC	few	TRBV7-9	TRBJ2-7	TRBD2
CASSPYPDRGSYEQYF	TGCGCCAGCAGCCCTTATCCCGACAGGGGCTCCTACGAGCAGTACTTC	-	TRBV4-1	TRBJ2-7	TRBD1
CASINSGGSGELFF	TGTGCCAGCATCAACTCAGGGGGCTCCGGGGAGCTGTTTTTT	medium-sized	TRBV5-4	TRBJ2-2	TRBD1
CASSGVWTSRNNEQFF	TGTGCCAGCAGTGGGGTTTGGACTAGTAGGAACAATGAGCAGTTCTTC	-	TRBV2	TRBJ2-1	TRBD2
CATSRDRAGGETQYF	TGTGCCACCAGCAGAGATCGGGCGGGGGGCGAGACCCAGTACTTC	-	TRBV15	TRBJ2-5	TRBD2